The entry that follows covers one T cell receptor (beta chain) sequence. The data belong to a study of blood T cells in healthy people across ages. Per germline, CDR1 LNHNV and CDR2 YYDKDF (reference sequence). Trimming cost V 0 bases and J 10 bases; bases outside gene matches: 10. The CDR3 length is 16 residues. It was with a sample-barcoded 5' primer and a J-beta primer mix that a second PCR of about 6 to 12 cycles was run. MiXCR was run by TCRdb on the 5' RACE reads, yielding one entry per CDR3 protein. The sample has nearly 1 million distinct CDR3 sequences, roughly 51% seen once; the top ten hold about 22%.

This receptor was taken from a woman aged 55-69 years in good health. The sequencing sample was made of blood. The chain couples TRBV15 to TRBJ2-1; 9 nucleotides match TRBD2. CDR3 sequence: CATSRDRLAALQEQFF. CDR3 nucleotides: TGTGCCACCAGCAGAGATAGACTAGCGGCGCTCCAGGAGCAGTTCTTC.